These 18 T cell receptor beta chains were all obtained from the same sample, sequenced in a study of lung T cells in sarcoidosis with Löfgren's syndrome. TCRdb recomputed calls from the reads with MiXCR, one row per CDR3 protein. The table lists roughly 20,000 distinct CDR3 sequences, roughly 21% of them singletons. Sequences were obtained from CD4+ T cells from PBMCs. The origin of the receptors is a human donor with sarcoidosis (Löfgren's syndrome or another form), or a control subject (not recorded which).

This clonotype has more than one count but fewer than ten. V and J are TRBV12-3 or TRBV12-4 and TRBJ2-1; 12 bases are shared with TRBD2. V gave up 6 bases and J gave up 6 bases; unmatched junction bases: 6. The CDR3 is 15 residues long. CDR3: CASSPGLAGSNEQFF. As DNA, the CDR3 is TGTGCCAGCAGCCCGGGACTAGCGGGCTCCAATGAGCAGTTCTTC.

Ten or more counts support this clonotype. The chain has TRBV29-1 and TRBJ1-1; 8 positions match TRBD1. The CDR3 runs to 13 residues. Germline V CDR1 and CDR2: SQVTM, ANQGSEA. The CDR3 coding sequence is TGCGGGGCGGGGACAGGCCCGAACACTGAAGCTTTCTTT. Translation: CGAGTGPNTEAFF.

On this clonotype: The junction shows a germline mismatch at one end, possibly a read error. The V gene is TRBV4-1, the J gene TRBJ2-1, with D possibly being TRBD2 (5 bases). The CDR3 totals 17 residues. Germline CDR1 reads MGHRA; CDR2 reads YSYEKL. The CDR3 nucleotides are TGCGCCAGCAGCCAAGACCGAACTAGTGCGGCCTACAATGGGCAGTTCTTC. This translates into CASSQDRTSAAYNGQFF.

This clonotype is labeled as medium-sized. The genes are TRBV20-1 and TRBJ2-7; TRBD2 is a possible D gene (6 bases). The CDR3 is made up of 14 amino acids. V was shortened by 3 bases and J by 5 bases, with 17 bases between the two germline ends. The germline V gene has CDR1 DFQATT and CDR2 SNEGSKA (reference sequence). CDR3 DNA sequence: TGCAGTGCTAGGACAGCCGGGAGTATCCACGAGCAGTACTTC. This encodes CSARTAGSIHEQYF.

This clonotype was seen many times. V gene TRBV11-2 combines with J gene TRBJ2-2; no firm D call. This CDR3 contains 14 residues. The V gene lost 2 bases and the J gene lost 0 bases, with 4 bases spanning the gap. Germline assignment: CDR1 SGHAT and CDR2 FQNNGV. CDR3 sequence: CASSLLTNTGELFF. The CDR3 DNA follows: TGTGCCAGCAGCTTATTAACGAACACCGGGGAGCTGTTTTTT.

This clonotype was detected ten times or more. The chain uses TRBV2 and TRBJ1-5, with D uncertain. This CDR3 comprises 13 residues. The V end lost 3 bases, the J end lost 4 bases, and 7 bases lay between the germline ends. From germline, CDR1 is SNHLY and CDR2 FYNNEI. CDR3 in amino acids: CASSDSLNQPQHF. In DNA, the CDR3 is TGTGCCAGCAGTGACAGCTTAAATCAGCCCCAGCATTTT. The full variable domain, its missing parts supplied by reference TRBV2 and TRBJ1-5, is EPEVTQTPSHQVTQMGQEVILRCVPISNHLYFYWYRQILGQKVEFLVSFYNNEISEKSEIFDDQFSVERPDGSNFTLKIRSTKLEDSAMYFCASSDSLNQPQHFGDGTRLSIL.

In its sample, this clonotype was seen many times. The J gene is TRBJ2-3, the V gene TRBV28, with D possibly TRBD2 on 6 matching bases. V was pared by 7 bases and J by 1 base, with 9 bases between. The length of the CDR3 is 13 residues. CDR1 and CDR2 from the germline V gene are MDHEN and SYDVKM. DNA of the CDR3: TGTGCCAGCATTGGCGGGGGCACAGATACGCAGTATTTT. It is translated as CASIGGGTDTQYF.

The CDR3 bases are TGTGCCAGCAGTCCTGGTTACACAGATACGCAGTATTTT. Amino acids: CASSPGYTDTQYF. V is TRBV6-1 and J is TRBJ2-3, with D hard to call. The CDR3 has 13 residues. Germline V gene sequence: CDR1 MNHNS, CDR2 SASEGT. V was pared by 5 bases and J by 2 bases, with 8 bases between.

This clonotype was seen ten or more times. The V and J genes are TRBV11-2 and TRBJ2-2; 9 positions match TRBD1. The CDR3 length is 17 residues. CDR1 is SGHAT, CDR2 FQNNGV, per germline. With 6 bases clipped from V and 7 bases from J, the junction kept 15 bases outside the gene matches. CDR3 sequence: CASRSPGTGKSDGELFF. Here the CDR3 DNA reads TGTGCCAGCAGATCCCCCGGGACAGGGAAATCAGACGGGGAGCTGTTTTTT.

Worth noting for this clonotype: A much larger clone lies a single base off, so this may be a read error. The chain links TRBV5-6 to TRBJ2-3; 9 bases line up with TRBD2. Unmatched junction bases numbered 10, after V lost 6 bases and J lost 2 bases. The CDR3 totals 16 residues. The germline CDR1 and CDR2 sequences are SGHDT and YYEEEE. CDR3 DNA sequence: TGTGCCAGCAACTTCCCGACTAGCGGATTCACAGATACGCAGTATTTT. This sequence encodes CASNFPTSGFTDTQYF.

In this sample, this clonotype is medium-sized. The V and J genes are TRBV6-1 and TRBJ2-1; 12 bases align to TRBD2. The junction had 4 bases not matched to a gene; V was cut back by 5 bases and J by 8 bases. CDR3 length: 14 amino acids. From germline, CDR1 is MNHNS and CDR2 SASEGT. The CDR3 sequence is CASSLGLAGYEQFF. DNA for the CDR3: TGTGCCAGCAGTTTAGGACTAGCGGGATATGAGCAGTTCTTC.

The count of this clonotype is one. One junction end disagrees with the germline gene, perhaps due to a read error. The V and J genes are TRBV30 and TRBJ2-7; D could derive from TRBD1 or TRBD2 (5 bases each). This CDR3 region has 15 residues. Germline V gene lookup returns CDR1 GTSNPN and CDR2 SVGIG (reference sequence). The CDR3 here is CAWSVRGEFRYDQYF. The CDR3 DNA reads as TGTGCCTGGAGTGTACGAGGGGAATTTAGGTACGATCAGTACTTC.

This clonotype was counted ten times or more. The chain links TRBV27 to TRBJ2-3; 10 bases are a match to TRBD1. The CDR3 runs 15 residues. Trimming cost V 3 bases and J 3 bases; bases outside gene matches: 3. Per germline, CDR1 MNHEY and CDR2 SMNVEV (reference sequence). CDR3 DNA sequence: TGTGCCAGCAGTTTCCGGGACAGGGGAACAGATACGCAGTATTTT. Translation gives CASSFRDRGTDTQYF.

Only a few counts were recorded for this clonotype. A clone one base away is much larger, so this may be a read error. The chain couples TRBV14 to TRBJ1-5; D is ambiguous. The germline gives CDR1 SGHDN, CDR2 FVKESK. The CDR3 is 19 residues long. Trimming removed 0 bases from V and 2 bases from J, with 20 bases in between. The CDR3 here is CASSQDTSPPLEGNQPQHF. For the CDR3, the DNA is TGTGCCAGCAGCCAAGACACTTCCCCCCCTTTAGAGGGCAATCAGCCCCAGCATTTT.

This clonotype has at least ten counts. This chain joins TRBV7-2 and TRBJ1-6, with D tentatively TRBD1 (6 bases). Looked up from germline, CDR1 is SGHTA and CDR2 is FQGNSA. This CDR3 has 15 amino acids. Between the trimmed V and J ends, which lost 2 bases and 7 bases, there was a span of 12 bases. CDR3 sequence: CASSLTGTPNSPLHF. In DNA, the CDR3 is TGTGCCAGCAGCTTAACCGGGACACCAAATTCACCCCTCCACTTT.

This clonotype was picked up many times. The rearrangement links TRBV24-1 to TRBJ2-7; D is possibly TRBD2 (5 bases). Between the trimmed V and J ends, which lost 12 bases and 2 bases, there was a span of 13 bases. This CDR3 comprises 12 residues. CDR1 and CDR2 (germline): KGHDR, SFDVKD. As DNA, the CDR3 is TGTGCCGAGACGGGAAAGGCCTACGAGCAGTACTTC. It is translated as CAETGKAYEQYF.

On this clonotype: The junction shows a germline mismatch at one end, possibly a read error. CDR3 DNA: TGTGCCAGCAGCCAGTTGCTCGGACAGGGGAACACTAAAGCTTTCTTT. Its protein product is CASSQLLGQGNTKAFF. The gene calls are TRBV6-6 and TRBJ1-1; 9 nucleotides agree with TRBD1. The CDR3 loop spans 16 amino acids. Germline V CDR1 and CDR2: MNHNY, SVGAGI (reference sequence).

This clonotype was observed a handful of times. This sequence joins TRBV4-1 and TRBJ2-6; no clear D gene. Germline CDR1 is MGHRA and CDR2 is YSYEKL. The CDR3 has 16 residues. Trimming removed 0 bases from V and 2 bases from J, with 8 bases in between. The CDR3 spells CASSQEIGTGANVLTF. Here the CDR3 DNA reads TGCGCCAGCAGCCAAGAAATAGGGACTGGGGCCAACGTCCTGACTTTC.